The clone carrying this T cell receptor (beta chain) has a handful of counts. This CDR3 has 15 residues. From germline, CDR1 is ENHRY and CDR2 SYGVKD. V shed 5 bases, J shed 1 base, and the junction held 5 bases outside the gene matches. This record belongs to a study of T cells after yellow fever vaccination. Using its own MiXCR run on the 5' RACE reads, TCRdb lists one record per CDR3 protein. Of a few hundred thousand distinct CDR3 sequences in the sample, around 4.5% were seen once. Here the sequenced sample was PBMCs, taken 15 days after the yellow fever booster vaccination. The receptor was isolated from a man in his late teens or twenties who received the YFV17D yellow fever vaccine. The chain recombines TRBV10-3 with TRBJ1-1, with 9 bases identical to TRBD1. DNA for the CDR3: TGTGCCATCAGTAAACAGGGGGCGGGGAACACTGAAGCTTTCTTT. Translating it yields CAISKQGAGNTEAFF.